Below are 18 T cell receptor beta chains sequenced from a single sample in a study of regulatory T cells in long-lasting Graves disease. The time point here: newly diagnosed GD, antithyroid drugs for less than 3 months. Isolated PBMC RNA provided the starting material for the TCR library. TCR beta libraries were built with iRepertoire HTBI primers and Arm-PCR of CDR3 regions. In TCRdb, the multiplex PCR reads were re-called with MiXCR into one record per CDR3 protein. The sample has under 800,000 distinct CDR3 sequences, approximately 15% seen once; the top ten hold 15% to 20%. These same data were also listed under a study on T cells in Graves' hyperthyroidism and ophthalmopathy.

This sample comprised peripheral blood mononuclear cells (PBMCs), obtained at new diagnosis, from a patient treated with antithyroid drugs. The receptors derive from a woman aged 25 to 45 with Graves disease.

This clonotype occurred a few times. V and J are TRBV30 and TRBJ2-1; D is ambiguous. Germline CDR1 reads GTSNPN; CDR2 reads SVGIG (reference sequence). This CDR3 comprises 10 residues. V gave up 0 bases and J gave up 6 bases, with 0 bases separating them. The CDR3 loop is CAWSVNEQFF. The CDR3 bases are TGTGCCTGGAGTGTCAATGAGCAGTTCTTC. Using reference TRBV30 and TRBJ2-1 for the parts outside the CDR3, the full variable domain is SQTIHQWPATLVQPVGSPLSLECTVEGTSNPNLYWYRQAAGRGLQLLFYSVGIGQISSEVPQNLSASRPQDRQFILSSKKLLLSDSGFYLCAWSVNEQFFGPGTRLTVL.

This chain links TRBV30 with TRBJ1-3; the D is unclear. Germline values: CDR1 GTSNPN, CDR2 SVGIG (reference sequence). CDR3 length: 12 amino acids. With 0 bases removed from V and 4 bases from J, the gap between germline ends came to 4 bases. CDR3 coding DNA: TGTGCCTGGAGTGTACCCGGAAACACCATATATTTT. Its translation: CAWSVPGNTIYF.

This clonotype has a count of ten or more. J is TRBJ2-3 and V is TRBV6-2 or TRBV6-3, with D unclear. The germline gives CDR1 MNHEY, CDR2 SVGEGT. CDR3 length equals 17 residues. Trimming removed 2 bases at V and 2 bases at J, with 17 bases between. The DNA for the CDR3 is TGTGCCAGCAGTTACGTCCCTCTGCCCTCGATCACAGATACGCAGTATTTT. Protein: CASSYVPLPSITDTQYF.

This chain joins TRBV20-1 and TRBJ2-3, with TRBD2 identical over 10 bases. This CDR3 comprises 14 residues. With 6 bases clipped from V and 7 bases from J, the junction kept 10 bases outside the gene matches. Germline V gene data show CDR1 as DFQATT and CDR2 as SNEGSKA (reference sequence). CDR3 sequence: CSAQLTSGKNTQYF. For the CDR3, the DNA is TGCAGTGCCCAGTTAACTAGCGGGAAGAATACGCAGTATTTT.

The V gene is TRBV12-3 or TRBV12-4, the J gene TRBJ1-3, with D unclear. This CDR3 spans 13 amino acids. Trimming took 3 bases from V and 6 from J, leaving 9 bases between them. The CDR3 reads CASSLASANTIYF. For the CDR3, the DNA is TGTGCCAGCAGTTTGGCTTCGGCAAACACCATATATTTT.

The table lists this clonotype with many counts. The CDR3 DNA reads TGTGCCAGCAGTTTAAAAGGGCAGAAGAACACCGGGGAGCTGTTTTTT. Its translation: CASSLKGQKNTGELFF. V usage is TRBV28 and J usage is TRBJ2-2; D call uncertain. CDR1 is MDHEN, CDR2 SYDVKM, per germline. CDR3 length: 16 amino acids. Trimming removed 2 bases at V and 1 base at J, with 11 bases between.

The V gene is TRBV4-1, the J gene TRBJ2-5; D call uncertain. This CDR3 has 15 residues. V was trimmed by 0 bases and J by 7 bases, leaving 15 bases between them. Germline-derived CDR1 and CDR2 are MGHRA and YSYEKL. The CDR3 spells CASSQDVASGGTQYF. The CDR3 DNA is TGCGCCAGCAGCCAAGACGTCGCCAGTGGTGGGACCCAGTACTTC.

This clonotype was detected a few times. The chain combines TRBV28 with TRBJ2-7, with unresolved D. CDR1 and CDR2 from the germline V gene are MDHEN and SYDVKM. V gave up 2 bases and J gave up 5 bases, with 19 bases separating them. The CDR3 runs 16 residues. The CDR3, as DNA: TGTGCCAGCAGTTTAATCGGGTTCAGAGCTCTGGACGAGCAGTACTTC. It translates to CASSLIGFRALDEQYF.

This clonotype has more than one count but fewer than ten. The V and J genes are TRBV20-1 and TRBJ2-1, with 7 bases that match TRBD1. The CDR3 runs 14 residues. Germline-derived CDR1 and CDR2 are DFQATT and SNEGSKA (reference sequence). V dropped 3 bases and J dropped 3; count of bases not matched to a gene: 5. For the CDR3, the DNA is TGCAGTGCTAGCTTGAACAGGGGCTACAATGAGCAGTTCTTC. The encoded protein is CSASLNRGYNEQFF.

In this sample, this clonotype turned up many times. The rearrangement links TRBV12-3 or TRBV12-4 to TRBJ1-4; D is uncertain. Trimming removed 5 bases from V and 5 bases from J, with 9 bases in between. This CDR3 region has 13 residues. This CDR3 is CASSRASNEKLFF. The CDR3 region has the DNA TGTGCCAGCAGTCGGGCCTCGAATGAAAAACTGTTTTTT.

This clonotype came up many times. The chain links TRBV29-1 to TRBJ2-1; D unresolved. This CDR3 spans 10 amino acids. In germline, CDR1 is SQVTM, CDR2 ANQGSEA. Trimming removed 7 bases from V and 9 bases from J, with 10 bases in between. The CDR3 nucleotides read TGCAGCGCAAGAGCGATTGAGCAGTTCTTC. This gives the protein CSARAIEQFF.

This chain joins TRBV3-1 and TRBJ1-6; D unresolved. V lost 1 base and J lost 6, with 10 bases in between. The CDR3 spans 15 residues. Germline CDR1 LGHDT, CDR2 YNNKEL (reference sequence). CDR3 sequence (DNA): TGTGCCAGCAGCCAAGTGGCAGGAGGTAATTCACCCCTCCACTTT. Protein sequence: CASSQVAGGNSPLHF.

In its sample, this clonotype was seen a few times. This sequence joins TRBV5-1 and TRBJ2-2; 7 bases agree with TRBD1. This CDR3 region has 17 residues. J lost 3 bases, V lost 3 bases, and 11 bases had no gene match. The germline CDR1 and CDR2 sequences are SGHRS and YFSETQ. The CDR3: CASSWDPGTVYTGELFF. CDR3 DNA sequence: TGCGCCAGCAGCTGGGATCCCGGGACAGTTTACACCGGGGAGCTGTTTTTT.

This clonotype was seen many times. The V and J genes are TRBV2 and TRBJ2-1; a weak D match, TRBD1 (6 bases). Germline V gives CDR1 SNHLY, CDR2 FYNNEI. V was clipped by 4 bases and J by 5 bases, with 12 bases between them. The CDR3 covers 14 residues. DNA for the CDR3: TGTGCCAGCAGTGTCCGGGACACGAACAATGAGCAGTTCTTC. Its protein product is CASSVRDTNNEQFF.

The sample holds many counts of this clonotype. The gene calls are TRBV6-1 and TRBJ1-2; no clear D. From germline, CDR1 is MNHNS and CDR2 SASEGT. V was trimmed by 0 bases and J by 9 bases, leaving 11 bases between them. CDR3 length: 13 residues. For the CDR3, the DNA is TGTGCCAGCAGTGAAGCGTTTGGGGATCGCTACACCTTC. Translation gives CASSEAFGDRYTF.

In this sample, this clonotype turned up many times. The chain links TRBV7-2 to TRBJ1-3; possibly TRBD1 for D (5 bases). V was pared by 5 bases and J by 4 bases, with 12 bases between. Per germline, CDR1 SGHTA and CDR2 FQGNSA. The CDR3 loop spans 14 amino acids. CDR3 nucleotide sequence: TGTGCCAGCAGCCGCGAGGGGACCGGAAACACCATATATTTT. This encodes CASSREGTGNTIYF.

The chain carries TRBV5-1 and TRBJ2-1; 13 nucleotides agree with TRBD2. Germline CDR1 SGHRS, CDR2 YFSETQ. With 3 bases clipped from V and 2 bases from J, the junction kept 8 bases outside the gene matches. This CDR3 spans 18 amino acids. The CDR3 is CASSSGLAGDPTYNEQFF. The CDR3 coding sequence is TGCGCCAGCAGCTCCGGACTAGCGGGAGACCCTACCTACAATGAGCAGTTCTTC.

On this clonotype: A clone one base away is much larger, so this may be a read error. The chain recombines TRBV15 with TRBJ2-1, with D perhaps TRBD1 (6 bases). The CDR3 contains 16 residues. CDR1 is LNHNV and CDR2 is YYDKDF in the germline V gene (reference sequence). This CDR3 reads CATSSQTGPRRNERFF. Written as DNA, the CDR3 is TGTGCCACCAGCAGCCAAACAGGGCCCCGACGCAATGAGCGGTTCTTC. Full variable domain (remainder filled in from reference TRBV15 and TRBJ2-1): DAMVIQNPRYQVTQFGKPVTLSCSQTLNHNVMYWYQQKSSQAPKLLFHYYDKDFNNEADTPDNFQSRRPNTSFCFLDIRSPGLGDTAMYLCATSSQTGPRRNERFFGPGTRLTVL.